Sequencing of this TCR beta chain was carried out in a study of blood T cell repertoires in COVID-19. This study enrolled people aged about 18 to 90 from about two dozen US geographic areas. Participants' own reports of clinical history determined their cohort assignment. The study recruited exposed participants who had met a COVID-19 case within 2 weeks before entry. Trimming removed 5 bases from V and 2 bases from J, with 15 bases in between. The germline CDR1 and CDR2 sequences are KGHSH and LQKENI. This CDR3 region has 15 residues. Authors' processing steps: Estimation of nucleated cell counts relied on the amplification of reference gene primers. Clones were read by immunoSEQ multiplex PCR, and TCRdb kept only the in-frame ones, dropping some. V and J calls and clone size are as listed in that table; D and trimming were resolved from the DNA. The sample has under 450,000 clones; approximately 93% are singletons.

The sequenced material came from PBMCs or T cells enriched from blood (not recorded which). This receptor was identified in a woman aged 40-49 years who had been exposed to COVID-19. The chain is built from TRBV18 and TRBJ1-2, with D maybe TRBD1 (6 bases). DNA for the CDR3: TGTGCCAGCTCATCACGGACAGATACGAACTATGGCTACACCTTC. It translates to CASSSRTDTNYGYTF.